This T cell receptor (beta chain) stems from a study of shared clonotypes between healthy human individuals. Study-level points and caveats: Naive subsets tended to show greater estimated richness than memory subsets. Among donors, the sharing of clonotypes was expected to be influenced by sequencing depth. A reduction in generation probabilities was seen for non-shared clonotypes relative to those shared by all four donors.

The assay was immunoSEQ multiplex PCR, and TCRdb's table has in-frame clones only and misses some. This sample yields some 630,000 clones, of which more than 70% are seen a single time; around 1.8% belongs to the top ten. Regarding this clone: Antigen specificity is unknown.

Sequencing input: memory CD4+ T cells sorted from blood. The subset: CD45RA-negative fraction. The sequence came from a woman aged 25 to 39 in good health.

The CDR3 here is CASAPPGRGRGNSPLHF. In DNA form, the CDR3 reads TGTGCCAGCGCCCCACCGGGCAGGGGGCGAGGGAATTCACCCCTCCACTTT. V gene TRBV27 combines with J gene TRBJ1-6; 8 bases are shared with TRBD1. Looked up from germline, CDR1 is MNHEY and CDR2 is SMNVEV (reference sequence). V dropped 8 bases and J dropped 7; count of bases not matched to a gene: 16. The CDR3 runs to 17 residues.